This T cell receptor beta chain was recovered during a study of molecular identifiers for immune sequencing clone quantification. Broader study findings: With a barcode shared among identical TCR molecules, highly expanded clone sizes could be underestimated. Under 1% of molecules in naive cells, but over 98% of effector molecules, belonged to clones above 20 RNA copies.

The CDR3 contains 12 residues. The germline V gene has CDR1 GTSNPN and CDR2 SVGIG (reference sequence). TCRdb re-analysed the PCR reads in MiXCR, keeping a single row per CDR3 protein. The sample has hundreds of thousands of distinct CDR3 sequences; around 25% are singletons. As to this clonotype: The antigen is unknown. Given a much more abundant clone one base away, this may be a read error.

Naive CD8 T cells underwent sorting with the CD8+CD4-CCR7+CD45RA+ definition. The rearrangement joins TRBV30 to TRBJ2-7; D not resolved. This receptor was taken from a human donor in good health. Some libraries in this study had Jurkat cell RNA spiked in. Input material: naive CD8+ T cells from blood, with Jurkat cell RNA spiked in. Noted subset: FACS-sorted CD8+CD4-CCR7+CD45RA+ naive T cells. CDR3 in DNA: TGTGCCTGGAGTGTATCTGGCTACGATCAGTACTTC. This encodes CAWSVSGYDQYF.